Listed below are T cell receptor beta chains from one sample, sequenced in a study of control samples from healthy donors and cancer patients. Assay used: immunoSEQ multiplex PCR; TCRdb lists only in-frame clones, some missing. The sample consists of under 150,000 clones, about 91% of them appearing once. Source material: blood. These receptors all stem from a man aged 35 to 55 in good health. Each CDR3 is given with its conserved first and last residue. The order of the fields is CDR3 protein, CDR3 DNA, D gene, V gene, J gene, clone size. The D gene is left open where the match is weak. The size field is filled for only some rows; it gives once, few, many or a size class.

CASSCGITAWWYREQYF	TGTGCCAGCAGCTGCGGAATAACAGCCTGGTGGTATCGCGAGCAGTACTTC	-	TRBV5-4	TRBJ2-7	few
CASRTGGIGGNQPQHF	TGTGCCAGTAGGACAGGGGGCATTGGTGGCAATCAGCCCCAGCATTTT	TRBD1	TRBV19	TRBJ1-5	few
CASSSGTSGNNEQFF	TGTGCCAGCAGTTCCGGGACTAGCGGGAACAATGAGCAGTTCTTC	TRBD2	TRBV27	TRBJ2-1	-
CASSVTPAGGNEQFF	TGTGCCAGCAGCGTAACCCCGGCAGGGGGCAATGAGCAGTTCTTC	TRBD1	TRBV9	TRBJ2-1	-
CASGGGSNQPQHF	TGTGCCAGCGGTGGGGGTAGCAATCAGCCCCAGCATTTT	-	TRBV9	TRBJ1-5	-
CASSGTSGGAGNEQFF	TGCGCCAGCAGCGGAACTAGCGGGGGGGCTGGCAATGAGCAGTTCTTC	TRBD2	TRBV5-1	TRBJ2-1	-
CASSDFRGPTNEKLFF	TGCGCCAGCAGTGACTTCAGGGGGCCAACTAATGAAAAACTGTTTTTT	TRBD1	TRBV10-1	TRBJ1-4	-
CASSPRSSGGADTQYF	TGTGCCAGCAGCCCACGGTCTAGCGGGGGGGCGGATACGCAGTATTTT	TRBD2	TRBV7-9	TRBJ2-3	-
CATSRPALSPEAFF	TGTGCCACCAGCAGACCCGCACTTTCGCCTGAAGCTTTCTTT	-	TRBV15	TRBJ1-1	-
CASSEGSNQPQHF	TGTGCCAGCAGTGAGGGAAGCAATCAGCCCCAGCATTTT	-	TRBV2	TRBJ1-5	-